This section outlines one TCR beta chain sequence together with its context. These data originate in a study of blood T cell repertoires in COVID-19. Profiled with immunoSEQ multiplex PCR; TCRdb holds only in-frame clones, not every one. The data show about 210,000 clones, 70% to 90% seen once. The TCR was taken from a woman under 30 who had recovered from COVID-19. The specimen sequenced was PBMCs or T cells enriched from blood (not recorded which).

The CDR3 reads CTPIRTDRSQPQHF. In nucleotides, the CDR3 is TGCACCCCAATCCGGACCGACAGGAGTCAGCCCCAGCATTTT. The chain combines TRBV1 with TRBJ1-5; the table calls TRBD1, which could not be checked here. TRBV1 is described as a pseudogene. This CDR3 is 14 amino acids long.